This TCR beta chain originates from a study of blood T cell repertoires in COVID-19. Study as a whole: Whether acute or convalescent, the COVID-19 samples came from the United States, Italy and Spain.

Unmatched junction bases numbered 6, after V lost 3 bases and J lost 1 base. From germline, CDR1 is MGHRA and CDR2 YSYEKL. The CDR3 consists of 16 residues. Assay: immunoSEQ multiplex PCR; the TCRdb copy retains only in-frame clones and omits some. The profile shows about 290,000 clones, approximately 89% of them singletons. What was sequenced was peripheral blood. This receptor was identified in a woman younger than 45 with COVID-19, enrolled during active disease. The chain recombines TRBV4-1 with TRBJ1-1; 9 positions agree with TRBD1. The DNA of the CDR3 is TGCGCCAGCAGCCATTACAGGGGGCACAGGAACACTGAAGCTTTCTTT. Residues: CASSHYRGHRNTEAFF.